These 26 T cell receptor beta chains share one sample of origin, sequenced in a study of radiotherapy plus CTLA-4 blockade in lung cancer. Sequenced by immunoSEQ multiplex PCR; TCRdb stores in-frame clones only, minus some. The sample includes approximately 60,000 clones, approximately 75% of them seen just once. The sample in question was peripheral blood, obtained from a patient treated with radiotherapy plus ipilimumab. Every receptor here comes from a human donor with non-small cell lung cancer who had a complete response to radiotherapy plus ipilimumab.

This chain joins TRBV5-1 and TRBJ2-2; TRBD2 agrees at 10 bases. Looked up from germline, CDR1 is SGHRS and CDR2 is YFSETQ. V lost 3 bases and J lost 7; bases outside the gene matches: 12. This CDR3 has 17 amino acids. The CDR3 coding sequence is TGCGCCAGCAGCTGGAGGGCCACTAGCGGGATCGTCGGGGAGCTGTTTTTT. It translates to CASSWRATSGIVGELFF.

The chain joins TRBV7-9 to TRBJ2-1; maybe TRBD1 (6 bases). Germline CDR1 is SEHNR and CDR2 is FQNEAQ (reference sequence). The CDR3 length is 14 residues. Trimming took 1 base from V and 5 from J, leaving 9 bases between them. The CDR3 region has the DNA TGTGCCAGCAGCTTAGGGCAGGGGAACAATGAGCAGTTCTTC. This encodes CASSLGQGNNEQFF.

The V gene is TRBV7-8, the J gene TRBJ2-7; D is uncertain. Germline CDR1 and CDR2: SGHVS and FQNEAQ. V was trimmed by 1 base and J by 2 bases, leaving 6 bases between them. The CDR3 length is 13 residues. The CDR3 protein is CASSLDRPYEQYV. The CDR3 DNA follows: TGTGCCAGCAGCTTAGACAGACCCTACGAGCAGTACGTC.

This chain uses TRBV19 with TRBJ1-1, with 9 bases fitting TRBD1. Germline V lookup: CDR1 LNHDA, CDR2 SQIVND (reference sequence). This CDR3 spans 18 amino acids. V was clipped by 3 bases and J by 2 bases; unmatched bases: 13. CDR3 sequence reads: CASSMPRTGAHSNTEAFF. The CDR3 nucleotides are TGTGCCAGTAGTATGCCACGGACAGGGGCCCACTCAAACACTGAAGCTTTCTTT.

This chain uses TRBV9 with TRBJ1-1; 7 bases are shared with TRBD1. Trimming cost V 0 bases and J 8 bases; bases outside gene matches: 1. Germline V CDR1 and CDR2: SGDLS, YYNGEE. This CDR3 comprises 12 residues. CDR3 loop: CASSVAGGEAFF. The DNA of the CDR3 is TGTGCCAGCAGCGTAGCAGGGGGAGAAGCTTTCTTT. Variable domain in full (rest from reference TRBV9 and TRBJ1-1): DSGVTQTPKHLITATGQRVTLRCSPRSGDLSVYWYQQSLDQGLQFLIQYYNGEERAKGNILERFSAQQFPDLHSELNLSSLELGDSALYFCASSVAGGEAFFGQGTRLTVV.

The count of this clone is one. The chain combines TRBV5-4 with TRBJ1-1, with TRBD1 matching over 7 bases. CDR1 and CDR2 (germline): SGHNT, YYREEE (reference sequence). This CDR3 region has 15 residues. With 3 bases clipped from V and 7 bases from J, the junction kept 12 bases outside the gene matches. The CDR3, as DNA: TGTGCCAGCAGCTCCCGCACACAGGGGCGGGTTGAAGCTTTCTTT. This sequence encodes CASSSRTQGRVEAFF.

The rearrangement links TRBV7-2 to TRBJ1-6; possible D gene TRBD1, 5 bases. CDR1 and CDR2 (germline): SGHTA, FQGNSA. Deletions cut 5 bases from V and 0 bases from J, with 14 bases between. CDR3 length: 17 amino acids. CDR3 sequence (DNA): TGTGCCAGCAGCGCCCAGGGTAGGAGCTCCTATAATTCACCCCTCCACTTT. Protein: CASSAQGRSSYNSPLHF. The complete variable domain, with remaining parts taken from reference TRBV7-2 and TRBJ1-6, reads GAGVSQSPSNKVTEKGKDVELRCDPISGHTALYWYRQSLGQGLEFLIYFQGNSAPDKSGLPSDRFSAERTGGSVSTLTIQRTQQEDSAVYLCASSAQGRSSYNSPLHFGNGTRLTVT.

The gene calls are TRBV6-5 and TRBJ1-2, with D perhaps matching TRBD1 (5 bases). V was cut by 0 bases and J by 8 bases, with 13 bases left in between. The CDR3 has 14 amino acids. CDR1 and CDR2 from the germline V gene are MNHEY and SVGAGI. Here the CDR3 reads CASSYSQGTGGYTF. CDR3 nucleotide sequence: TGTGCCAGCAGTTACTCTCAGGGTACAGGAGGCTACACCTTC.

The rearrangement links TRBV18 to TRBJ2-3; 12 positions agree with TRBD2. The CDR3 has 17 amino acids. The germline V gene encodes CDR1 KGHSH and CDR2 LQKENI. Trimming took 4 bases from V and 4 from J; bases not matched to a gene: 9. The CDR3 sequence: CASSRETSGSISDTQYF. The CDR3, as DNA: TGTGCCAGCTCACGCGAGACTAGCGGGAGTATCTCAGATACGCAGTATTTT.

This sequence joins TRBV6-1 and TRBJ1-4; 8 bases are a match to TRBD1. The CDR3 contains 14 residues. Germline V gene sequence: CDR1 MNHNS, CDR2 SASEGT. V shed 2 bases and J 7 bases; nucleotides not matched to a gene: 3. CDR3 coding DNA: TGTGCCAGCAGTGAAACTCAGGGGGCTGAAAAACTGTTTTTT. Translated: CASSETQGAEKLFF.

The rearrangement links TRBV6-1 to TRBJ1-1; D is ambiguous. Per the germline V gene, CDR1 is MNHNS and CDR2 is SASEGT. This CDR3 spans 14 amino acids. Deletions cut 11 bases from V and 3 bases from J, with 19 bases between. CDR3 sequence: CAGLRTGRDTEAFF. DNA of the CDR3: TGTGCCGGACTAAGGACGGGTCGGGACACTGAAGCTTTCTTT.

This sequence joins TRBV6-6 and TRBJ2-1, with D possibly matching TRBD2 (5 bases). This CDR3 is 13 amino acids long. Germline assignment: CDR1 MNHNY and CDR2 SVGAGI (reference sequence). Trimming pared 5 bases from V and 4 bases from J, leaving 9 bases between. The CDR3 DNA sequence: TGTGCCAGCAGTAACGGGATTTACAATGAGCAGTTCTTC. Amino acid sequence: CASSNGIYNEQFF.

In DNA form, the CDR3 reads TGCGCCAGCAGCCAGGACAGTCTCTCTAACTATGGCTACACCTTC. Translation: CASSQDSLSNYGYTF. V gene TRBV4-1 combines with J gene TRBJ1-2; D perhaps matches TRBD1 (6 bases). CDR1 is MGHRA and CDR2 is YSYEKL in the germline V gene. Deletions cut 3 bases from V and 0 bases from J, with 11 bases between. The CDR3 is 15 amino acids.

Written as DNA, the CDR3 is TGTGCCAGCAGGGGGACGGCAACTAATGAAAAACTGTTTTTT. This sequence encodes CASRGTATNEKLFF. The gene calls are TRBV6-5 and TRBJ1-4, with D possibly matching TRBD1 (5 bases). The CDR3 is made up of 14 amino acids. Germline V lookup: CDR1 MNHEY, CDR2 SVGAGI. Trimming removed 6 bases at V and 0 bases at J, with 8 bases between.

The count of this clone is one. J is TRBJ1-1 and V is TRBV18, with a weak D call TRBD1 (6 bases). This CDR3 has 13 residues. Trimming took off 2 bases at V and 4 bases at J, with 8 bases between the two ends. Germline assignment: CDR1 KGHSH and CDR2 LQKENI. The CDR3 reads CASSPNRATEAFF. The CDR3 DNA sequence: TGTGCCAGCTCACCAAACAGGGCCACTGAAGCTTTCTTT.

The gene calls are TRBV5-6 and TRBJ2-7, with 7 bases matching TRBD1. The ends lost 0 bases at V and 5 bases at J; junction bases unmatched: 8. The CDR3 loop spans 15 amino acids. Germline V gene lookup returns CDR1 SGHDT and CDR2 YYEEEE. Here the CDR3 reads CASSLGTGGVHEQYV. CDR3 nucleotide sequence: TGTGCCAGCAGCTTGGGGACAGGTGGGGTCCACGAGCAGTACGTC.

V usage is TRBV29-1 and J usage is TRBJ1-6; 8 nucleotides agree with TRBD1. V shed 4 bases, J shed 3 bases, and the junction held 2 bases outside the gene matches. This CDR3 contains 14 residues. The germline V gene encodes CDR1 SQVTM and CDR2 ANQGSEA. CDR3 sequence (DNA): TGCAGCGTTGGGACAGGGATCTATAATTCACCCCTCCACTTT. Translating it yields CSVGTGIYNSPLHF. Drawing the rest from reference TRBV29-1 and TRBJ1-6, the complete variable domain is SAVISQKPSRDICQRGTSLTIQCQVDSQVTMMFWYRQQPGQSLTLIATANQGSEATYESGFVIDKFPISRPNLTFSTLTVSNMSPEDSSIYLCSVGTGIYNSPLHFGNGTRLTVT.

The rearrangement uses TRBV28 and TRBJ1-1, with D perhaps matching TRBD1 (6 bases). The CDR3 is 15 residues long. Germline lookup yields CDR1 MDHEN and CDR2 SYDVKM. V dropped 4 bases and J dropped 7 bases, with 19 bases sitting between them. The CDR3 loop reads CASSSYPQGRDEAFF. The CDR3 DNA follows: TGTGCCAGCAGTTCCTACCCACAGGGACGGGATGAAGCTTTCTTT. Filled out from reference TRBV28 and TRBJ1-1, the complete variable domain reads DVKVTQSSRYLVKRTGEKVFLECVQDMDHENMFWYRQDPGLGLRLIYFSYDVKMKEKGDIPEGYSVSREKKERFSLILESASTNQTSMYLCASSSYPQGRDEAFFGQGTRLTVV.

The rearrangement joins TRBV11-3 to TRBJ2-3; D not resolved. CDR3 length: 14 residues. V dropped 1 base and J dropped 2 bases, with 7 bases sitting between them. The germline V gene encodes CDR1 SGHNT and CDR2 YENEEA. This chain's CDR3 is CASSLVSITDTQYF. CDR3 in DNA: TGTGCCAGCAGCTTAGTATCTATCACAGATACGCAGTATTTT.

The gene calls are TRBV7-2 and TRBJ2-5; the match to TRBD2 covers 10 bases. Germline CDR1 and CDR2: SGHTA and FQGNSA. V trimming: 1 base; J trimming: 0 bases; junction bases outside the gene matches: 5. The CDR3 totals 17 residues. CDR3: CASSLVGSGGDQETQYF. The DNA of the CDR3 is TGTGCCAGCAGCTTAGTAGGCAGCGGGGGGGACCAAGAGACCCAGTACTTC.

This clone was counted between two and nine times. J is TRBJ1-5 and V is TRBV4-1; TRBD1 might be the D (6 bases). V gave up 1 base and J gave up 8 bases, with 15 bases separating them. The CDR3 covers 15 residues. Germline V lookup: CDR1 MGHRA, CDR2 YSYEKL. Written as DNA, the CDR3 is TGCGCCAGCAGCCAAGTGGGGGGGCGCGTAGAGCCCCAGCATTTT. Protein product: CASSQVGGRVEPQHF.

The chain employs TRBV11-3 and TRBJ1-1, with D unresolved. This CDR3 is built from 13 residues. Germline V CDR1 and CDR2: SGHNT, YENEEA. V was clipped by 1 base and J by 3 bases, with 6 bases between them. The CDR3: CASSLGYDTEAFF. CDR3 nucleotide sequence: TGTGCCAGCAGCTTAGGATACGACACTGAAGCTTTCTTT.

This clone was counted a few times. This sequence joins TRBV7-2 and TRBJ2-7; 10 bases align to TRBD2. Germline CDR1 SGHTA, CDR2 FQGNSA. V shed 2 bases and J 2 bases; nucleotides not matched to a gene: 3. CDR3 length equals 15 residues. The CDR3 region is CASSLTSGEAYEQYF. CDR3 sequence (DNA): TGTGCCAGCAGCTTAACTAGCGGGGAGGCCTACGAGCAGTACTTC.

The chain recombines TRBV18 with TRBJ1-2; a weak D match, TRBD1 (5 bases). CDR1 is KGHSH, CDR2 LQKENI, per germline. The CDR3 covers 14 residues. V dropped 2 bases and J dropped 1 base, with 8 bases sitting between them. Written as DNA, the CDR3 is TGTGCCAGCTCACCAGCCAGGGTTAACTATGGCTACACCTTC. Translation: CASSPARVNYGYTF.

The V call is TRBV9, the J call TRBJ2-1; D gene unclear. Trimming pared 4 bases from V and 4 bases from J, leaving 6 bases between. This CDR3 spans 12 amino acids. Looked up from germline, CDR1 is SGDLS and CDR2 is YYNGEE. The CDR3 here is CASSTQYNEQFF. DNA for the CDR3: TGTGCCAGCAGCACCCAGTACAATGAGCAGTTCTTC.

A few counts support this clone. V and J are TRBV13 and TRBJ2-4; 14 nucleotides agree with TRBD2. The V gene end was trimmed by 5 bases and the J gene end by 1 base; junction bases not matched to a gene: 10. There are 19 residues in the CDR3. Germline V lookup: CDR1 PRHDT, CDR2 FYEKMQ (reference sequence). The CDR3 spells CASSQTGLAGGGAKNIQYF. In nucleotides, the CDR3 is TGTGCCAGCAGCCAGACTGGACTAGCGGGGGGCGGGGCCAAAAACATTCAGTACTTC.